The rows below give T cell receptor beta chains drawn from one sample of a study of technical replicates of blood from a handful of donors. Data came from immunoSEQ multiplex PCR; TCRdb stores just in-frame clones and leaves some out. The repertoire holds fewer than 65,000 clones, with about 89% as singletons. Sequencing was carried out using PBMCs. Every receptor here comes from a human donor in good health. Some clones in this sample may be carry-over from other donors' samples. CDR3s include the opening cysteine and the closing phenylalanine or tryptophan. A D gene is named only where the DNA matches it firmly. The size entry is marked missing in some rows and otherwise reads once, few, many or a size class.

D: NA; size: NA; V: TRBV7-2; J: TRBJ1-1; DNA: TGTGCCAGCAGCTTAGCGGGCAGGAAAGCTTTCTTT; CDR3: CASSLAGRKAFF
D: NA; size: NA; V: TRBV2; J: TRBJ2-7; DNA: TGTGCCAGCAGTGAAGAGCTAGGACAGAAATACGAGCAGTACTTC; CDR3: CASSEELGQKYEQYF
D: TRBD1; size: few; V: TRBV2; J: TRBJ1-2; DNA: TGTGCCAGCAGTAATAATCTTAGACAGGGCAGTGGCTACACCTTC; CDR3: CASSNNLRQGSGYTF
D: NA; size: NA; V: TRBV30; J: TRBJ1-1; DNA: TGTGCCTGGAGTGGACAGCGGAACACTGAAGCTTTCTTT; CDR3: CAWSGQRNTEAFF
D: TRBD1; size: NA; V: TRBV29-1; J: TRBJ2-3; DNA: TGCAGCACAAGGACAGGGGCATTCACAGATACGCAGTATTTT; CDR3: CSTRTGAFTDTQYF
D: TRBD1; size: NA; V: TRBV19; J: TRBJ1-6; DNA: TGTGCCAGTAGTACCGGGGACAGAACCTATAATTCACCCCTCCACTTT; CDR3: CASSTGDRTYNSPLHF
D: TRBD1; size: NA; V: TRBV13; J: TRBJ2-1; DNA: TGTGCCAGCAGCTTAGGGGACAGGGTGGGGTCCAATGAGCAGTTCTTC; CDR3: CASSLGDRVGSNEQFF
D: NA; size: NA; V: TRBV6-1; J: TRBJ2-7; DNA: TGTGCCAGCAGTGGGAGGGGCGCGACCTACGAGCAGTACTTC; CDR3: CASSGRGATYEQYF
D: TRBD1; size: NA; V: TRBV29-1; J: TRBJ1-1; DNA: TGCAGCGGTGGGACAGTTGAAGCTTTCTTT; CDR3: CSGGTVEAFF
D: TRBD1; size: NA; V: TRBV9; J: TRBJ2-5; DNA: TGTGCCAGCAGCGTAGACGGGTCAGGGGGGACCCAGTACTTC; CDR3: CASSVDGSGGTQYF
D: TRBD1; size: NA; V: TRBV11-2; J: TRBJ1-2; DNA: TGTGCCAGCAGCTCAACGGGACAGGGGAACTATGGCTACACCTTC; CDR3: CASSSTGQGNYGYTF
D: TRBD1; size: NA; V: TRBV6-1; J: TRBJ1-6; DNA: TGTGCCAGCAGTGGACGGGTGACAGGGTACGGTTCACCCCTCCACTTT; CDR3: CASSGRVTGYGSPLHF
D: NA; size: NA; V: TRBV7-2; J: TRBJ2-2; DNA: TGTGCCAGCACCCAAAAAACGGGGGGCCGGAACACCGGGGAGCTGTTTTTT; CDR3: CASTQKTGGRNTGELFF
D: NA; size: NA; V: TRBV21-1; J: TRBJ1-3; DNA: TGTGCCAGCAGGAACGAGACAAAACCCCCTGGAAACACCATATATTTT; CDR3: CASRNETKPPGNTIYF
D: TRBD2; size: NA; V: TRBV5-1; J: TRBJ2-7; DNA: TGCGCCAGTAATAGCGGGGGGCCCTACGAGCAGTACTTC; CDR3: CASNSGGPYEQYF
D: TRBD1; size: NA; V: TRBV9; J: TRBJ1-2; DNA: TGTGCCAGCAGCGCAACGGGACAGGGCGACTATGGCTACACCTTC; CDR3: CASSATGQGDYGYTF
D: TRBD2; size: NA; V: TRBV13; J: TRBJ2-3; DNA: TGTGCCAGCAGCTTAATGACAGCTAGCGGGGTGTACACAGATACGCAGTATTTT; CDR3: CASSLMTASGVYTDTQYF
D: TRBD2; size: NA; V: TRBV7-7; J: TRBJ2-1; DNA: TGTGCCAGCAGCTTAGCGCTAGCGGGAGGCTACAATGAGCAGTTCTTC; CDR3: CASSLALAGGYNEQFF
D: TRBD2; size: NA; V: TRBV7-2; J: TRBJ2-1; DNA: TGTGCCAGCAGCTTGGGCCTAGCGGGAGGGAGGGTGCAGTTCTTC; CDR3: CASSLGLAGGRVQFF
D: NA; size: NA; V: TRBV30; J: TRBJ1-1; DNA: TGTGCCTGGGATCGGAGGATGAACACTGAAGCTTTCTTT; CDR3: CAWDRRMNTEAFF
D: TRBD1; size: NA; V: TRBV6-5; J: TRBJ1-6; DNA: TGTGCCAGCAATCGTGGAGGGGGCTCCTATTCACCCCTCCACTTT; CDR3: CASNRGGGSYSPLHF
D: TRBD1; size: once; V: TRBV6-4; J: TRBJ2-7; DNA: TGTGCCAGCAGCGCCGGGACAGGGCCCTACGAGCAGTACTTC; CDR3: CASSAGTGPYEQYF
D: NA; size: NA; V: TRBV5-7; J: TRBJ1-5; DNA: TGTGCCAGCAGCTTGGGGGCAGAAGATAGCAATCAGCCCCAGCATTTT; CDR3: CASSLGAEDSNQPQHF
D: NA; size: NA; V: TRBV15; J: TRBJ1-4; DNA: TGTGCCACCAACCTGGCCGGGAGGGAGGAAAAACTGTTTTTT; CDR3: CATNLAGREEKLFF
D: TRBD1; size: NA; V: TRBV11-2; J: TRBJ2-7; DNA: TGTGCCAGCAGCTTAGGGGGAACTCCCACAGGGGTCCCCTACGAGCAGTACTTC; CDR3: CASSLGGTPTGVPYEQYF
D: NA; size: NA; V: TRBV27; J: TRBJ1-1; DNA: TGTGCCAGCACCTCGGTGAAGCAGGGCACTGAAGCTTTCTTT; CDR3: CASTSVKQGTEAFF
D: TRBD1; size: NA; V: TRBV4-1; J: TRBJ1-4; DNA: TGCGCCAGCAGCCAAGACTGGGACAGGGAACTGTTTTTT; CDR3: CASSQDWDRELFF
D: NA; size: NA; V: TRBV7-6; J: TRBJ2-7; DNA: TGTGCCAGCAGCGCGGCAGGGTTAAGCGAGCAGTACTTC; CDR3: CASSAAGLSEQYF
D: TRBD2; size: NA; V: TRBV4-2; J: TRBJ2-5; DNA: TGTGCCAGCAGCCAAGAACGGGGTAGCGGGAAAGAGACCCAGTACTTC; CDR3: CASSQERGSGKETQYF
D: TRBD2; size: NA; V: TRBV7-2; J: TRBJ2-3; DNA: TGTGCCAGCAGCTTGGGAGGGGTCACAGATACGCAGTATTTT; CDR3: CASSLGGVTDTQYF
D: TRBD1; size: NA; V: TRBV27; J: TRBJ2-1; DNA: TGTGCCAGCAGTCCCCATGACAGGGACAATGAGCAGTTCTTC; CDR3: CASSPHDRDNEQFF
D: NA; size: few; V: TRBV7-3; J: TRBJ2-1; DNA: TGTGCCAGCAGCTTAAACGGCGGGACTGATTACAATGAGCAGTTCTTC; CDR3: CASSLNGGTDYNEQFF
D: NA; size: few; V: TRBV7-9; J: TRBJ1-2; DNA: TGTGCCAGCAGATCCGGACAGCTCTATGGCTACACCTTC; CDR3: CASRSGQLYGYTF
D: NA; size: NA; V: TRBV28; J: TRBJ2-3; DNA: TGTGCCAGCAGAACCGGGACACTAAACACAGATACGCAGTATTTT; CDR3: CASRTGTLNTDTQYF
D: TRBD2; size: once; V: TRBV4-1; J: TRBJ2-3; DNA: TGCGCCAGCAGCCAAGATCTTTCAACTAGCGCCCTCTCAGATACGCAGTATTTT; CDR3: CASSQDLSTSALSDTQYF
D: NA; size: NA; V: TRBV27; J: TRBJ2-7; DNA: TGTGTTAAAGCGGGACAGGACCATTACGAGCAGTACTTC; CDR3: CVKAGQDHYEQYF
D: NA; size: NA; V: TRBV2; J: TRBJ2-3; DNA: TGTGCCAGCAGTGAGATCGGTCCAGATACGCAGTATTTT; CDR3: CASSEIGPDTQYF
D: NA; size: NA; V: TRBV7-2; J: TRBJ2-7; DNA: TGTGCCAGCAGCCCAAGGCGGGGTACCACCTCCGAGCAGTACTTC; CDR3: CASSPRRGTTSEQYF
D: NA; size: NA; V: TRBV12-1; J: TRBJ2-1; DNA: TGTGCCAGCAGCTCCAAGAGCGGGGGGGCCGGCAATGAGCAGTTCTTC; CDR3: CASSSKSGGAGNEQFF
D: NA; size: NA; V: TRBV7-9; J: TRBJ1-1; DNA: TGTGCCAGCAGCCAAGGAGACTTCGACACTGAAGCTTTCTTT; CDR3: CASSQGDFDTEAFF
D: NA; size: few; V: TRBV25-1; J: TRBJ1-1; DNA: TGTGCCAGCAGGGGGAGGGTCACTGAAGCTTTCTTT; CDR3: CASRGRVTEAFF
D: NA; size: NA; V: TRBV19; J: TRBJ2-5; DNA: TGTGCCAGTAGTATAGGCCGGACACGGGAGACCCAGTACTTC; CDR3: CASSIGRTRETQYF
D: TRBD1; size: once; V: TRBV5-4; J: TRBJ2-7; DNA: TGTGCCAGCAGCATCCGGGACAGGGTCCAAGAGCAGTACTTC; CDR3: CASSIRDRVQEQYF
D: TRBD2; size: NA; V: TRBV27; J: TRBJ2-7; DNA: TGTGCCAGCCGTACGGGCCTAGCGGGTTACGAGCAGTACTTC; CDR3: CASRTGLAGYEQYF
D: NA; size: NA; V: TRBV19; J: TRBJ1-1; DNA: TGTGCCAGTAGTCCCGTGGCAGGGGAAGCTTTCTTT; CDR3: CASSPVAGEAFF
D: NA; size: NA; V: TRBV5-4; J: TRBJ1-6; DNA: TGTGCCAGCAGCTTAGGAGACTATAATTCACCCCTCCACTTT; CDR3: CASSLGDYNSPLHF
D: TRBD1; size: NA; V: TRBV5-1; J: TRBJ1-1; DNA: TGCGCCAGCAGCTTAGGGACAGGGGGTGCTGAAGCTTTCTTT; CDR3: CASSLGTGGAEAFF
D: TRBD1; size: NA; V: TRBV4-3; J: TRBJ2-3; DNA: TGCGCCAGCAGCCAAGATAGTCCAGGGGGCATAGATACGCAGTATTTT; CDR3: CASSQDSPGGIDTQYF
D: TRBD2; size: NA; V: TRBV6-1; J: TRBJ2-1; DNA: TGTGCCAGCAGCTTTACTAGCGGGGCTTACAATGAGCAGTTCTTC; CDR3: CASSFTSGAYNEQFF
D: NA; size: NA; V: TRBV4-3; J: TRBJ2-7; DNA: TGCGCCAGCAGCCAAGTTCAGGATTCCTACGAGCAGTACTTC; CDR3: CASSQVQDSYEQYF
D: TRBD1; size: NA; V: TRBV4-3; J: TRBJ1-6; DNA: TGCGCCAGCAGCCAAGCAAACAGGGGAGATAATTCACCCCTCCACTTT; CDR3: CASSQANRGDNSPLHF
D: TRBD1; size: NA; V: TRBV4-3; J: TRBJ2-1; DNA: TGCGCCAGCAGCCAAGGTGAACCGGGACAGGGTTTGTATGAGCAGTTCTTC; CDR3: CASSQGEPGQGLYEQFF
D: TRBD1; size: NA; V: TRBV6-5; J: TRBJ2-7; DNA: TGTGCCAGCAGGGCCACAGGGGCCGGCTCCTACGAGCAGTACTTC; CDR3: CASRATGAGSYEQYF
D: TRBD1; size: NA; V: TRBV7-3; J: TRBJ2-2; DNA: TGCGACCTGGGACAGTTGAACACCGGGGAGCTGTTTTTT; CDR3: CDLGQLNTGELFF
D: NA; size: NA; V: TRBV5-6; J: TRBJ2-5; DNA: TGTGCCAGCAGCTGGGGAGGAACGGGGGAGACCCAGTACTTC; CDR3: CASSWGGTGETQYF